A single sample gave rise to the 21 T cell receptor beta chains below, sequenced in a study of a mutant IDH1 vaccine in newly diagnosed glioma. The antigens of these receptors remain unknown. Sequencing was performed with immunoSEQ multiplex PCR; in TCRdb, only in-frame clones are kept and a portion is missing. The table includes 65,000 or so clones, approximately 85% detected once. This sample's time point: week 23, last vaccination. Topical imiquimod accompanied each vaccine dose, which consisted of 300 ug of mutant IDH1 20-mer peptide. Sequenced material: PBMCs, taken from a glioma patient whose treatment included an IDH1 peptide vaccine. Receptors originate from a young man with glioma.

V gene TRBV28 combines with J gene TRBJ2-7; 13 nucleotides match TRBD2. Unmatched junction bases numbered 8, after V lost 4 bases and J lost 8 bases. This CDR3 spans 15 amino acids. In germline, CDR1 is MDHEN, CDR2 SYDVKM. The CDR3: CASSWVTSGGKKQYF. The DNA for the CDR3 is TGTGCCAGCAGTTGGGTGACTAGCGGGGGGAAAAAGCAGTACTTC.

This chain links TRBV10-3 with TRBJ1-1; maybe TRBD1 (5 bases). The CDR3 extends over 14 amino acids. The V gene's germline CDR1 is ENHRY and CDR2 SYGVKD. Deletions cut 2 bases from V and 2 bases from J, with 9 bases between. CDR3 sequence (DNA): TGTGCCATCAGTGAGGGGGGGTCCAACACTGAAGCTTTCTTT. It yields the protein CAISEGGSNTEAFF.

The genes are TRBV18 and TRBJ2-6; unclear D gene. V was clipped by 0 bases and J by 1 base, with 1 base between them. In germline, CDR1 is KGHSH, CDR2 LQKENI. The CDR3 length is 14 residues. This CDR3 reads CASSPPSGANVLTF. The CDR3 DNA follows: TGTGCCAGCTCACCACCGTCTGGGGCCAACGTCCTGACTTTC.

CDR3 nucleotides: TGTGCCAGCAGCTTAAGGGGCGGCTTCACAGATACGCAGTATTTT. Encoded protein: CASSLRGGFTDTQYF. The chain uses TRBV7-9 and TRBJ2-3; D perhaps matches TRBD1 (5 bases). V was trimmed by 2 bases and J by 2 bases, leaving 11 bases between them. CDR3 length equals 15 residues. The germline V gene has CDR1 SEHNR and CDR2 FQNEAQ (reference sequence).

The rearrangement joins TRBV6-6 to TRBJ1-1; D not resolved. Trimming took 0 bases from V and 6 from J, leaving 8 bases between them. CDR3 size: 13 residues. Per the germline V gene, CDR1 is MNHNY and CDR2 is SVGAGI (reference sequence). The CDR3 DNA sequence: TGTGCCAGCAGTTACTCGTCGCGGGCTGAAGCTTTCTTT. This codes for CASSYSSRAEAFF.

This chain links TRBV6-1 with TRBJ1-2; D remains unclear. V was clipped by 2 bases and J by 4 bases, with 8 bases between them. The CDR3 covers 13 residues. Germline CDR1 is MNHNS and CDR2 is SASEGT. CDR3 in DNA: TGTGCCAGCAGTGAACAATTAGGCTATGGCTACACCTTC. This encodes CASSEQLGYGYTF.

The genes are TRBV5-1 and TRBJ1-1; D not certain. Per germline, CDR1 SGHRS and CDR2 YFSETQ. This CDR3 region has 15 residues. V lost 3 bases, J lost 1 base, and 13 bases lay in between. The CDR3 DNA follows: TGCGCCAGCAGCTCCCGGGAAGGGCGGAACACTGAAGCTTTCTTT. It specifies CASSSREGRNTEAFF. Full variable domain (outside the CDR3, taken from reference TRBV5-1 and TRBJ1-1): KAGVTQTPRYLIKTRGQQVTLSCSPISGHRSVSWYQQTPGQGLQFLFEYFSETQRNKGNFPGRFSGRQFSNSRSEMNVSTLELGDSALYLCASSSREGRNTEAFFGQGTRLTVV.

The genes are TRBV19 and TRBJ2-7; 7 bases are shared with TRBD1. The CDR3 extends over 15 amino acids. CDR1 LNHDA and CDR2 SQIVND come from the germline V gene (reference sequence). The J segment lost 1 base and the V segment lost 6 bases, leaving 9 bases of the junction unmatched. This CDR3 is CASSPGQVGSYEQYF. CDR3 DNA: TGTGCCAGTAGCCCCGGACAGGTGGGGTCCTACGAGCAGTACTTC. Looking up the rest from reference TRBV19 and TRBJ2-7 gives the full variable domain: DGGITQSPKYLFRKEGQNVTLSCEQNLNHDAMYWYRQDPGQGLRLIYYSQIVNDFQKGDIAEGYSVSREKKESFPLTVTSAQKNPTAFYLCASSPGQVGSYEQYFGPGTRLTVT.

V usage is TRBV10-2 and J usage is TRBJ2-2; maybe TRBD1 (5 bases). The CDR3 runs to 12 residues. Between the trimmed V and J ends, which lost 9 bases and 7 bases, there was a span of 12 bases. Germline loops: CDR1 WSHSY, CDR2 SAAADI. The CDR3 spells CASRQGGGELFF. Here the CDR3 DNA reads TGCGCCAGTCGGCAGGGTGGCGGGGAGCTGTTTTTT.

The chain is built from TRBV9 and TRBJ2-3, with D tentatively TRBD1 (7 bases). Germline V gene sequence: CDR1 SGDLS, CDR2 YYNGEE. The V end lost 1 base, the J end lost 6 bases, and 12 bases lay between the germline ends. The CDR3 length is 14 residues. Written as DNA, the CDR3 is TGTGCCAGCAGCGTAAGCAGGGGGAGGGATACGCAGTATTTT. It is translated as CASSVSRGRDTQYF.

This chain connects TRBV6-1 to TRBJ2-7; 7 bases align to TRBD2. J gave up 3 bases and V 1 base, and 3 bases lay outside the gene matches. CDR1 is MNHNS, CDR2 SASEGT, per germline. The CDR3 totals 14 residues. Here the CDR3 reads CASSEGGGLYEQYF. CDR3 DNA: TGTGCCAGCAGTGAAGGGGGGGGACTCTACGAGCAGTACTTC.

The rearrangement joins TRBV19 to TRBJ1-1; a weak D match, TRBD1 (5 bases). This CDR3 is built from 11 residues. Deletions cut 7 bases from V and 7 bases from J, with 10 bases between. The germline gives CDR1 LNHDA, CDR2 SQIVND (reference sequence). CDR3: CASTQGVEAFF. The DNA of the CDR3 is TGTGCCAGTACTCAGGGTGTTGAAGCTTTCTTT.

The gene calls are TRBV2 and TRBJ2-7; D is unclear. The CDR3 has 11 residues. The germline V gene has CDR1 SNHLY and CDR2 FYNNEI. V shed 2 bases and J shed 9 bases, with 8 bases lying between them. CDR3 sequence reads: CASSESWPQYF. In nucleotides, the CDR3 is TGTGCCAGCAGTGAATCGTGGCCGCAGTACTTC.

The chain uses TRBV5-8 and TRBJ1-2; tentative D call: TRBD1 (6 bases). Per germline, CDR1 SGHTS and CDR2 YDEGEE. This CDR3 spans 13 amino acids. V lost 5 bases and J 4 bases, leaving 12 bases between the germline ends. This CDR3 is CASSHQQGYGYTF. Written as DNA, the CDR3 is TGTGCCAGCAGTCACCAACAGGGCTATGGCTACACCTTC.

The chain is built from TRBV4-1 and TRBJ2-3; TRBD2 aligns across 7 bases. V lost 8 bases to trimming and J lost 4 bases; unmatched junction nucleotides: 9. This CDR3 spans 14 amino acids. Germline V CDR1 and CDR2: MGHRA, YSYEKL. CDR3 sequence: CASAVSGVADTQYF. For the CDR3, the DNA is TGCGCCAGCGCGGTAAGCGGGGTCGCAGATACGCAGTATTTT.

The rearrangement links TRBV7-9 to TRBJ1-1; D is ambiguous. The CDR3 sequence is 15 residues long. V dropped 5 bases and J dropped 5 bases, with 18 bases sitting between them. Germline V gene data show CDR1 as SEHNR and CDR2 as FQNEAQ (reference sequence). CDR3 protein: CASSPSTPSETEAFF. The DNA for the CDR3 is TGTGCCAGCAGCCCCTCCACCCCGTCCGAGACTGAAGCTTTCTTT.

This clone turned up a few times. The chain carries TRBV30 and TRBJ1-5; maybe TRBD1 (5 bases). Germline-derived CDR1 and CDR2 are GTSNPN and SVGIG (reference sequence). V was clipped by 4 bases and J by 0 bases, with 16 bases between them. This CDR3 spans 16 amino acids. CDR3: CAWTPKGTFSNQPQHF. The DNA for the CDR3 is TGTGCCTGGACTCCTAAGGGGACGTTTAGCAATCAGCCCCAGCATTTT.

The chain combines TRBV15 with TRBJ1-2; 9 nucleotides match TRBD1. J was trimmed by 6 bases and V by 3 bases; bases with no gene match: 2. The CDR3 is made up of 13 amino acids. The germline V gene has CDR1 LNHNV and CDR2 YYDKDF (reference sequence). CDR3 loop: CATSRGTGNGYTF. The CDR3, as DNA: TGTGCCACCAGCAGGGGGACAGGGAATGGCTACACCTTC.

The chain has TRBV5-6 and TRBJ1-5, with TRBD1 as a possible D gene (6 bases). The germline V gene encodes CDR1 SGHDT and CDR2 YYEEEE. V was clipped by 1 base and J by 3 bases, with 11 bases between them. This CDR3 region has 15 residues. This chain's CDR3 is CASSLTGAYNQPQHF. The CDR3 DNA sequence: TGTGCCAGCAGCTTGACGGGGGCTTACAATCAGCCCCAGCATTTT. Drawing the rest from reference TRBV5-6 and TRBJ1-5, the complete variable domain is DAGVTQSPTHLIKTRGQQVTLRCSPKSGHDTVSWYQQALGQGPQFIFQYYEEEERQRGNFPDRFSGHQFPNYSSELNVNALLLGDSALYLCASSLTGAYNQPQHFGDGTRLSIL.

Worth noting for this clone: Mismatch with germline at one junction end may stem from a read error. The V call is TRBV25-1, the J call TRBJ2-5, with D possibly called TRBD1 or TRBD2 (5 bases each). CDR1 and CDR2 (germline): MGHDK, SYGVNS. The CDR3 runs 16 residues. This CDR3 reads CASGEYTWGSQETQYF. CDR3 bases: TGTGCCAGCGGTGAATATACATGGGGGAGCCAAGAGACCCAGTACTTC.

J is TRBJ2-7 and V is TRBV5-1; no firm D call. V shed 0 bases and J shed 2 bases, with 12 bases lying between them. The germline gives CDR1 SGHRS, CDR2 YFSETQ. The CDR3 covers 15 residues. The DNA of the CDR3 is TGCGCCAGCAGCTTGGCTGGGCACCTTCCCTACGAGCAGTACTTC. Translation gives CASSLAGHLPYEQYF.